This T cell receptor (beta chain) was retrieved from a study of tumor-infiltrating lymphocytes in primary liver carcinoma. From roughly 0.45 ug total RNA, TCR beta cDNA was generated with a primer in the constant region. Slightly modified ARM-PCR served as the procedure for the TCR beta libraries. These libraries came from three rounds of nested multiplex PCR. Amplification in the first two PCR rounds was performed using TRBV1-TRBV30 forward primers and a C-beta reverse primer for roughly 9 cycles each. A single record per CDR3 protein comes from TCRdb applying MiXCR to the multiplex PCR reads. Here the sample spans some 190,000 distinct CDR3 sequences, around four fifths being singletons. Without any cell sorting, about 18-31 mg of bulk tissue yielded co-extracted RNA and DNA. Tumor samples uniformly had over 85% viable tumor cells. This CDR3 is built from 15 residues. The V gene lost 11 bases and the J gene lost 2 bases, with 21 bases spanning the gap. CDR1 and CDR2 from the germline V gene are MDHEN and SYDVKM.

The sequence was obtained from a man aged 40-49 years with primary liver carcinoma and hepatitis B virus infection. Sample: tumor tissue from primary liver carcinoma. This sequence joins TRBV28 and TRBJ2-5, with D perhaps TRBD2 (5 bases). CDR3 loop: CAPHPVGIVQETQYF. The CDR3 DNA reads TGTGCCCCCCACCCCGTCGGGATAGTACAAGAGACCCAGTACTTC.